This note documents a single T cell receptor (beta chain) sequence. The data are from a study of blood T cell repertoires in COVID-19. Across the whole study: Collection of acute and convalescent COVID-19 samples took place in the United States, Italy and Spain. T cells, B-cell-depleted T cells, or PBMCs provided the cDNA or gDNA that served as material.

In the study's own analysis: Counts of nucleated cells, estimated from reference gene primer amplification, were obtained. The assay was immunoSEQ multiplex PCR, and TCRdb's table has in-frame clones only and misses some. Clone size and V and J calls were adopted from that table, with D and trimming inferred from the DNA. The sample has about 230,000 clones, approximately 81% seen once; the top ten hold just under 1%. The receptor was derived from a man between 35 and 55 years old with acute or convalescent COVID-19. Sequenced: peripheral blood.

CDR3 protein: CASSQGPRGITEAFF. Here the CDR3 DNA reads TGTGCCAGCAGCCAAGGGCCGCGGGGGATTACTGAAGCTTTCTTT. This chain links TRBV3-1 (or the pseudogene TRBV3-2) with TRBJ1-1; TRBD1 might be the D (5 bases). This CDR3 is 15 amino acids long. Per the germline V gene, CDR1 is LGHDT and CDR2 is YNNKEL (reference sequence). V lost 1 base and J lost 5, with 14 bases in between.